The clone carrying this T cell receptor (beta chain) showed up just a few times. Its matching antigen is unknown. Unique molecular identifiers featured in how the TCRbeta library was prepared. One entry per CDR3 protein, called by TCRdb with MiXCR from the PCR reads. The table shows about 440,000 distinct CDR3 sequences, with roughly 44% occurring only once. This entry is derived from a study of T-cell reconstitution after alpha-beta-depleted transplantation in children. Overall study results and limits: Reports say that about two months after transplant, the alpha-beta T cells came out of several hundred graft clones that had expanded. Where some patients showed high TCRbeta diversity at day 60, it came from recipient T cells and thymic progenitors that had survived. T-cell numbers and diversity one year post-transplant derived largely from freshly generated T cells.

There are 13 residues in the CDR3. The V gene lost 5 bases and the J gene lost 2 bases, with 13 bases spanning the gap. Germline V lookup: CDR1 DFQATT, CDR2 SNEGSKA (reference sequence). The chain joins TRBV20-1 to TRBJ2-7; D gene unclear. This TCR came from a girl under 10 years old with aplastic anemia, due to receive a stem cell transplant. The material was PBMCs, obtained before TCRalphabeta/CD19-depleted stem cell transplant. CDR3 sequence reads: CSAEAFLAYEQYF. The CDR3 DNA is TGCAGTGCTGAGGCCTTCCTAGCCTACGAGCAGTACTTC.